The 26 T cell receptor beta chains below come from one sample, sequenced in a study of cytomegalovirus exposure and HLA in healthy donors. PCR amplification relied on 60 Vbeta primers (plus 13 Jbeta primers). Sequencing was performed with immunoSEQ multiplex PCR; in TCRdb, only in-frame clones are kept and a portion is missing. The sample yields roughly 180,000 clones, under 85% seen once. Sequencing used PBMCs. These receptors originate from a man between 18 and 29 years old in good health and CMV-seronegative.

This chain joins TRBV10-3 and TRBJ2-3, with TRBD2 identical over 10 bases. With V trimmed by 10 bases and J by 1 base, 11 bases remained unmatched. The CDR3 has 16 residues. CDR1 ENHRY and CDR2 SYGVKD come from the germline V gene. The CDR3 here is CATLPRLAGGTDTQYF. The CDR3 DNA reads TGTGCCACGCTACCCAGACTAGCGGGTGGCACAGATACGCAGTATTTT.

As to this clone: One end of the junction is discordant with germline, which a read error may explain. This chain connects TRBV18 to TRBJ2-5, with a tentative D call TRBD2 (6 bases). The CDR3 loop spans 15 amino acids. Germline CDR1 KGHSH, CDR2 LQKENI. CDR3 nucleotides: TGTGCCAGCTCACCACAGACCGGGAGTATCGAGACCCGGTACTTC. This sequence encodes CASSPQTGSIETRYF.

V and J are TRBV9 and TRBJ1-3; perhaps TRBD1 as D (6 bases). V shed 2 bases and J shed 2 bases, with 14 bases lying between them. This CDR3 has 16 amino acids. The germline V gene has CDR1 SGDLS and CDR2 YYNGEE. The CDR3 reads CASSVSDSIAGNTIYF. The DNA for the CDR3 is TGTGCCAGCAGCGTTTCGGACAGTATCGCTGGAAACACCATATATTTT.

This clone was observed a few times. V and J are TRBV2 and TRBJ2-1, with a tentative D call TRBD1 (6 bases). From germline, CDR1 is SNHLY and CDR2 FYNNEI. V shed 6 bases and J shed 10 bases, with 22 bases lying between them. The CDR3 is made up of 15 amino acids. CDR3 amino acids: CASSRRYRAAEEQFF. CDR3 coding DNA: TGTGCCAGCAGCCGAAGGTACAGGGCTGCTGAGGAGCAGTTCTTC.

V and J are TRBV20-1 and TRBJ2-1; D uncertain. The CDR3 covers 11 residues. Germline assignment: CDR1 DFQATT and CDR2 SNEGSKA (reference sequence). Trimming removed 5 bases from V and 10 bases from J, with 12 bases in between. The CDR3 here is CSAPPGREQFF. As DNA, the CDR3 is TGCAGTGCTCCGCCAGGTAGAGAGCAGTTCTTC.

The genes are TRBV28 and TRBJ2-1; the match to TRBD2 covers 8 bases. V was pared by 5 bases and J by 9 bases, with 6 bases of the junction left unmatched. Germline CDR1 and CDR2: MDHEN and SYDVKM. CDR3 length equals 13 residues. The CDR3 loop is CASSIRTSSEQFF. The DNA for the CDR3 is TGTGCCAGCAGTATCCGGACTAGCAGTGAGCAGTTCTTC.

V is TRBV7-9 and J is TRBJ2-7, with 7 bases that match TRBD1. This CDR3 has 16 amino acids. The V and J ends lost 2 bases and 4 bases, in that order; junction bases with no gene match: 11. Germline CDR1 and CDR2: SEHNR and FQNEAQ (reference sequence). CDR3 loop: CASSLSHSDRVYEQYF. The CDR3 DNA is TGTGCCAGCAGCTTATCCCACTCCGACAGGGTTTACGAGCAGTACTTC. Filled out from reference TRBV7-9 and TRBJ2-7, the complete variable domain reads DTGVSQNPRHKITKRGQNVTFRCDPISEHNRLYWYRQTLGQGPEFLTYFQNEAQLEKSRLLSDRFSAERPKGSFSTLEIQRTEQGDSAMYLCASSLSHSDRVYEQYFGPGTRLTVT.

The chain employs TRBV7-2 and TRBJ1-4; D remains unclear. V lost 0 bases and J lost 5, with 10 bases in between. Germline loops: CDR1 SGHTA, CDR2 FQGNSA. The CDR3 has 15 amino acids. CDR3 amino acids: CASSLAVVENEKLFF. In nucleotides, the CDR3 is TGTGCCAGCAGCTTAGCCGTGGTAGAGAATGAAAAACTGTTTTTT.

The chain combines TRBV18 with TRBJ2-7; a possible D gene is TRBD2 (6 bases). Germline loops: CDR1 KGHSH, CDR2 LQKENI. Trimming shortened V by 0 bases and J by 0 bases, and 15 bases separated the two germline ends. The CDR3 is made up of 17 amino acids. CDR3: CASSPPRGGESSYEQYF. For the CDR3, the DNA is TGTGCCAGCTCACCACCTAGAGGCGGGGAGAGCTCCTACGAGCAGTACTTC.

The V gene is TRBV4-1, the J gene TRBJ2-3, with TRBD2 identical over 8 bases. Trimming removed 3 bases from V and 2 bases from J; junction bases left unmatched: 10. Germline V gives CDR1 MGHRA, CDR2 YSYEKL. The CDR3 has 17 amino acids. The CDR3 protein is CASSQEGGGSVTDTQYF. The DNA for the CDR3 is TGCGCCAGCAGCCAGGAGGGCGGGGGGTCAGTCACAGATACGCAGTATTTT.

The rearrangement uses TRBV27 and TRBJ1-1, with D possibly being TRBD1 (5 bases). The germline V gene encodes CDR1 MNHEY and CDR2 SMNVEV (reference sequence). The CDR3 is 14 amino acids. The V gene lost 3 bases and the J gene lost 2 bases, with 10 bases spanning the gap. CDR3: CASSFGGGNTEAFF. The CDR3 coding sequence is TGTGCCAGCAGTTTCGGGGGAGGAAACACTGAAGCTTTCTTT.

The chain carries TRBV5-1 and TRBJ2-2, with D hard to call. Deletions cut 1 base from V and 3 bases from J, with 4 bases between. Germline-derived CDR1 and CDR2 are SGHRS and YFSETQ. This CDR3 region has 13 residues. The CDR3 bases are TGCGCCAGCAGCTTGACAGACACCGGGGAGCTGTTTTTT. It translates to CASSLTDTGELFF.

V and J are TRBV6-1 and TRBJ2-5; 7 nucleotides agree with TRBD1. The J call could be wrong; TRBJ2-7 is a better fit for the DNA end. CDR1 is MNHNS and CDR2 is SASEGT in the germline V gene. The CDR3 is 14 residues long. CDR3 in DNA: TGTGCCAGTACTCTCAAGGACAGGAGGAACGAGCAGTACTTC. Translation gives CASTLKDRRNEQYF.

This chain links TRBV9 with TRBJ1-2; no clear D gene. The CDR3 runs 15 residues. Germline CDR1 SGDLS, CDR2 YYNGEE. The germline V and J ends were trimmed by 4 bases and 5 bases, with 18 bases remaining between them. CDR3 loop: CASSPREGGNYGYTF. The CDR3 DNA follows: TGTGCCAGCAGCCCCCGGGAGGGCGGGAATTATGGCTACACCTTC.

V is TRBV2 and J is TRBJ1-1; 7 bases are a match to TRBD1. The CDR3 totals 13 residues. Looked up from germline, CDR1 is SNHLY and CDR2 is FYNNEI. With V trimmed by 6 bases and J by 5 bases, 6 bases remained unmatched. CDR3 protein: CASREGARTEAFF. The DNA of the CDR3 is TGTGCCAGCAGGGAGGGGGCGCGGACTGAAGCTTTCTTT.

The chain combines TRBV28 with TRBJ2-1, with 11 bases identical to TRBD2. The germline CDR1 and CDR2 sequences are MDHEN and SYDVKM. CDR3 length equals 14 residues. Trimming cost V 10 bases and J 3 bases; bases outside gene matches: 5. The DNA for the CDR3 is TGTGCCACGACTAGCGGGAATCTCTACAATGAGCAGTTCTTC. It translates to CATTSGNLYNEQFF.

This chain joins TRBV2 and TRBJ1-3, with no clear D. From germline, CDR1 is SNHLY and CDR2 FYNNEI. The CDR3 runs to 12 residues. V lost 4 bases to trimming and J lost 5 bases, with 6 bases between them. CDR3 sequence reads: CASSGIRNTIYF. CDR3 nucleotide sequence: TGTGCCAGCAGTGGTATAAGAAACACCATATATTTT.

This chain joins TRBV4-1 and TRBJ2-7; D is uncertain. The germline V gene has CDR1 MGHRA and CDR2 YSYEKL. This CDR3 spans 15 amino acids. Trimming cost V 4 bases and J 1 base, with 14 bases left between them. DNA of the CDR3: TGCGCCAGCAGCCCAAACTTCGTCGCTTCCTACGAGCAGTACTTC. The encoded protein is CASSPNFVASYEQYF.

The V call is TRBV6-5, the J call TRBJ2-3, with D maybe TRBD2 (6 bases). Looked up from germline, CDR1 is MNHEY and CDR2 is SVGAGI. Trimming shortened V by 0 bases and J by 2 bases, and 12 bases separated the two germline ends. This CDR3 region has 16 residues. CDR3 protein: CASSYSGGANTDTQYF. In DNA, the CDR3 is TGTGCCAGCAGTTACTCTGGCGGGGCTAACACAGATACGCAGTATTTT.

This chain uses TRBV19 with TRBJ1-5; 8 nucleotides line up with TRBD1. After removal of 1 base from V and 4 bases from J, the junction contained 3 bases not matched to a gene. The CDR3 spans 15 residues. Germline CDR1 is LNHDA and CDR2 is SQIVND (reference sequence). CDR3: CASSIGDRGNQPQHF. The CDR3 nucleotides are TGTGCCAGTAGTATAGGTGACAGGGGAAATCAGCCCCAGCATTTT. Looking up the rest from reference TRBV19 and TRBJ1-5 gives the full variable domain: DGGITQSPKYLFRKEGQNVTLSCEQNLNHDAMYWYRQDPGQGLRLIYYSQIVNDFQKGDIAEGYSVSREKKESFPLTVTSAQKNPTAFYLCASSIGDRGNQPQHFGDGTRLSIL.

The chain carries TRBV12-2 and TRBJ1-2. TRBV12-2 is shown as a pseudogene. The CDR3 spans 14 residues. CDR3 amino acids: CASRPPGGGAGYTF. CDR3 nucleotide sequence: TGTGCAAGTCGCCCCCCGGGGGGCGGGGCTGGCTACACCTTC.

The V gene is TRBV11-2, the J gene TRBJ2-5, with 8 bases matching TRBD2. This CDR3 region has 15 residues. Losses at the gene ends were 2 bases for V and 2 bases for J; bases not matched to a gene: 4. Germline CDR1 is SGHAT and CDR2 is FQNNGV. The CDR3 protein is CASSLSGGAQETQYF. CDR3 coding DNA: TGTGCCAGCAGCTTAAGCGGGGGAGCACAAGAGACCCAGTACTTC.

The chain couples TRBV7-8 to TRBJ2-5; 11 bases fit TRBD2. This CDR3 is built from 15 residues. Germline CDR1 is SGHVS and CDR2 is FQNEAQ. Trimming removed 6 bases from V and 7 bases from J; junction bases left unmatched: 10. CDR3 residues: CASRVTSGALGTQYF. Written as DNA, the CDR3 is TGTGCCAGCAGGGTGACTAGCGGGGCCCTTGGGACCCAGTACTTC.

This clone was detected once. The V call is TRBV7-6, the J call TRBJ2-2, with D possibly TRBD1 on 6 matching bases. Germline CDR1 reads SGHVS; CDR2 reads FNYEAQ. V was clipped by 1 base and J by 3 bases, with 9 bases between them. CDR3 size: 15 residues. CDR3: CASSLVSGDTGELFF. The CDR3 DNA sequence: TGTGCCAGCAGCTTAGTGTCAGGGGACACCGGGGAGCTGTTTTTT.

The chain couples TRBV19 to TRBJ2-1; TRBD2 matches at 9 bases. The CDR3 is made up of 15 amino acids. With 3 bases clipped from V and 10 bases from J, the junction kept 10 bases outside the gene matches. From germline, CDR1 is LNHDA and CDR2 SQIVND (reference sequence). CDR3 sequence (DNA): TGTGCCAGTAGTATTGTAGCGGGAGCTGAGCTCGAGCAGTTCTTC. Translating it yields CASSIVAGAELEQFF. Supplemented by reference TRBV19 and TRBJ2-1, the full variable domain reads DGGITQSPKYLFRKEGQNVTLSCEQNLNHDAMYWYRQDPGQGLRLIYYSQIVNDFQKGDIAEGYSVSREKKESFPLTVTSAQKNPTAFYLCASSIVAGAELEQFFGPGTRLTVL.

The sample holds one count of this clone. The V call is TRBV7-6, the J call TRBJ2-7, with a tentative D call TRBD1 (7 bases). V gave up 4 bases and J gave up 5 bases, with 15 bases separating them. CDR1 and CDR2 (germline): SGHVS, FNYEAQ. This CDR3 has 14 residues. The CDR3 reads CASSSMTGRHEQYF. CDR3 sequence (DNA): TGTGCCAGCAGCTCAATGACAGGGAGGCACGAGCAGTACTTC.